This T cell receptor beta chain was observed in a study of PD-1 blockade in classical Hodgkin lymphoma. Study observations and caveats: The baseline diversity of complete responders showed similarity to that of newly diagnosed patients. Compared with baseline, CD4+ but not CD8+ TCR diversity had risen significantly by C4D1. Relapsed/refractory patients reportedly had the lowest baseline TCR diversity, below newly diagnosed patients, who were below healthy donors.

Autologous stem cell transplantation was followed by relapse in every patient, and brentuximab vedotin exposure varied. A word on this clone: Its antigen is not known.

Profiled with immunoSEQ multiplex PCR; TCRdb holds only in-frame clones, not every one. Seen here are tens of thousands of clones, approximately 84% observed once, and the top ten hold approximately 15%. The sequence was collected from a human donor with classical Hodgkin lymphoma. The specimen was peripheral blood mononuclear cells (PBMCs), collected at baseline.

The CDR3 DNA is TGTGCCAGCAGCTCGCGCCGGGGACAGGGGAACTATGGCTACACCTTC. Amino acid sequence: CASSSRRGQGNYGYTF. This chain joins TRBV5-4 and TRBJ1-2; 10 positions match TRBD1. CDR1 and CDR2 from the germline V gene are SGHNT and YYREEE (reference sequence). CDR3 length: 16 amino acids. V shed 3 bases and J 2 bases; nucleotides not matched to a gene: 7.